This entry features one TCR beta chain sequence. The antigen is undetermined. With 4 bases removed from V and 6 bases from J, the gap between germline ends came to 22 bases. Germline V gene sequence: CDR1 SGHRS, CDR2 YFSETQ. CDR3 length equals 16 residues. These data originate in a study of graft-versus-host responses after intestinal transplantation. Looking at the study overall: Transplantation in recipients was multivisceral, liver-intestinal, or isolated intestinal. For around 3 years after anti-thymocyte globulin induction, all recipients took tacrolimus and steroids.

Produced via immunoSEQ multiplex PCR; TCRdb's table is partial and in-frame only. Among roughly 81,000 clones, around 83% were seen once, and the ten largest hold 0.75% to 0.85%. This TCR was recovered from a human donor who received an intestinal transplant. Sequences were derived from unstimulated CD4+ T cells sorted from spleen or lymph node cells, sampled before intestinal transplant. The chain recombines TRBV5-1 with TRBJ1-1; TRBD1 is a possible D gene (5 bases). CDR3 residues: CASSVGGGRGTAEAFF. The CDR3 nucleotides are TGCGCCAGCAGCGTCGGCGGGGGGAGGGGAACGGCTGAAGCTTTCTTT.